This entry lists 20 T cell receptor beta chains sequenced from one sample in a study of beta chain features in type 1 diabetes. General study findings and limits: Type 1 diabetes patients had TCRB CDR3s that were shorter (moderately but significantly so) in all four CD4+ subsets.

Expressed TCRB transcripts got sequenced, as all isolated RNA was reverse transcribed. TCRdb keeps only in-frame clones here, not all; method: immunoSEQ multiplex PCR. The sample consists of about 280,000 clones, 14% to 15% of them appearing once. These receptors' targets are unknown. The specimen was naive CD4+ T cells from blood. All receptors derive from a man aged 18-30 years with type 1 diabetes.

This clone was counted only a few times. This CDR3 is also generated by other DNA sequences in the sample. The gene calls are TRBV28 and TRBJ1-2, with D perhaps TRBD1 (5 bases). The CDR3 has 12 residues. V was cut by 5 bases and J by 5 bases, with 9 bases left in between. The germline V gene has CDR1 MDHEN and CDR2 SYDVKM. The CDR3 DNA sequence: TGTGCCAGCAGTCTGCAGGGTTATGGCTACACCTTC. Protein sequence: CASSLQGYGYTF.

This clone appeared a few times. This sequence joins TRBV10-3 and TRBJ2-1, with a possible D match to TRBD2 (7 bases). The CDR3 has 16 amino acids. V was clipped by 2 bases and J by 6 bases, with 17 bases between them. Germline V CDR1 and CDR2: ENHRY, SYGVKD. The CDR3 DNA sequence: TGTGCCATCAGTGAGGGGGGGGGCGGCTCTAGCAATGAGCAGTTCTTC. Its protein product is CAISEGGGGSSNEQFF.

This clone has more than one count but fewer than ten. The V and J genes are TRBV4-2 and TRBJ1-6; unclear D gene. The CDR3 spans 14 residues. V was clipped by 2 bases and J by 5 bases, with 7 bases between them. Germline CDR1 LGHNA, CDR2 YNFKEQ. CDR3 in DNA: TGTGCCAGCAGCCAACAGGATGATAATTCACCCCTCCACTTT. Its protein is CASSQQDDNSPLHF.

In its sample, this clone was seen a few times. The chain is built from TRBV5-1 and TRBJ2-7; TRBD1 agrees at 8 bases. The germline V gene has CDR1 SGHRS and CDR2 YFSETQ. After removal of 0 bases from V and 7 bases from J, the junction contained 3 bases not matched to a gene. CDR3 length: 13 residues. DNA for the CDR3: TGCGCCAGCAGCTTGGATAGGACAGGGGAGCAGTACTTC. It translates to CASSLDRTGEQYF.

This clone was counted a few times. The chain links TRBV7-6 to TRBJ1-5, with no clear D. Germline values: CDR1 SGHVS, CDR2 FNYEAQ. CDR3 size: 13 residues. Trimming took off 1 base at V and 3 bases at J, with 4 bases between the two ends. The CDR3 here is CASSLVVNQPQHF. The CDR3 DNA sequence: TGTGCCAGCAGCTTAGTCGTCAATCAGCCCCAGCATTTT.

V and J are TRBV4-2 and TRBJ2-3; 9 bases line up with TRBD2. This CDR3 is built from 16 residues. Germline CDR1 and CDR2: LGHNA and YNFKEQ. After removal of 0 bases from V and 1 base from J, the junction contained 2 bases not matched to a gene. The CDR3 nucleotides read TGTGCCAGCAGCCAAGATCGGACTAGCGGCACAGATACGCAGTATTTT. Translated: CASSQDRTSGTDTQYF.

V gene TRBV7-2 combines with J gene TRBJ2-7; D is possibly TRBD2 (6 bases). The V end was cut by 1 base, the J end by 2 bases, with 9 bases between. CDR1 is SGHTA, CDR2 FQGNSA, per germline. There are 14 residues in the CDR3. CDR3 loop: CASSLVGRTYEQYF. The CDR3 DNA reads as TGTGCCAGCAGCTTAGTGGGGAGGACCTACGAGCAGTACTTC.

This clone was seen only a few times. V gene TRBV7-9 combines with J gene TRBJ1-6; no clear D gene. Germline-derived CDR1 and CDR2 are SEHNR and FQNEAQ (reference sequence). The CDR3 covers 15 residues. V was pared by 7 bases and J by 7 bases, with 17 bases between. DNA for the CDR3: TGTGCCAGCACCCCCTCGAGAGGGTTGAATTCACCCCTCCACTTT. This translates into CASTPSRGLNSPLHF.

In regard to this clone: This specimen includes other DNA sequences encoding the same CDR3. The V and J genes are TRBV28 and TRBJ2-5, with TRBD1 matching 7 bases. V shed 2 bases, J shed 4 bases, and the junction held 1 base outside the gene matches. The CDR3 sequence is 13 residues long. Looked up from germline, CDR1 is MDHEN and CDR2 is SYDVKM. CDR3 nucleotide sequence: TGTGCCAGCAGTTTAGCAGGGGGAGAGACCCAGTACTTC. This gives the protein CASSLAGGETQYF.

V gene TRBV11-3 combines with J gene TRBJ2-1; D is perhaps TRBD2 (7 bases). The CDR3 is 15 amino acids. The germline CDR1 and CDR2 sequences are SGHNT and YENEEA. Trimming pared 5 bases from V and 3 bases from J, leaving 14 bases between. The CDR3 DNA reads TGTGCCAGCAGCCTAGGGGGGGGTAGCTACAATGAGCAGTTCTTC. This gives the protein CASSLGGGSYNEQFF.

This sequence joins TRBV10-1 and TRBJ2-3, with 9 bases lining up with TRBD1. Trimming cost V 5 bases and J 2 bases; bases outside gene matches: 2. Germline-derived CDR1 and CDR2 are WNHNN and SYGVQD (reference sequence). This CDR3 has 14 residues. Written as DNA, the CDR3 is TGCGCCAGCAGTCGGGACAGGGTCACAGATACGCAGTATTTT. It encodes CASSRDRVTDTQYF.

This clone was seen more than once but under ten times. CDR3 protein: CSVEGLLDRGAFF. As DNA, the CDR3 is TGCAGCGTTGAAGGGTTGCTGGACCGGGGGGCTTTCTTT. The J gene is TRBJ1-1, the V gene TRBV29-1, with D perhaps matching TRBD1 (5 bases). This CDR3 spans 13 amino acids. Trimming cost V 1 base and J 11 bases, with 17 bases left between them. CDR1 and CDR2 from the germline V gene are SQVTM and ANQGSEA.

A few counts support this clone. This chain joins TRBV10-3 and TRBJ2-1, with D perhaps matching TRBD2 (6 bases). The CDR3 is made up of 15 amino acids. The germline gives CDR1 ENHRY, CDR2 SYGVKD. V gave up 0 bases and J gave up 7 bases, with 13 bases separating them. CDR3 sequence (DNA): TGTGCCATCAGTGAGTCGGTAGGGACTCCGAATGAGCAGTTCTTC. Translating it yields CAISESVGTPNEQFF.

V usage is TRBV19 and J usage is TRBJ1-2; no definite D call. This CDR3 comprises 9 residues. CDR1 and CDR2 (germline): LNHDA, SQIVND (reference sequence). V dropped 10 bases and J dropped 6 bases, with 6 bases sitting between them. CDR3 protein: CATYDGYTF. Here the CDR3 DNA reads TGTGCCACCTACGATGGCTACACCTTC.

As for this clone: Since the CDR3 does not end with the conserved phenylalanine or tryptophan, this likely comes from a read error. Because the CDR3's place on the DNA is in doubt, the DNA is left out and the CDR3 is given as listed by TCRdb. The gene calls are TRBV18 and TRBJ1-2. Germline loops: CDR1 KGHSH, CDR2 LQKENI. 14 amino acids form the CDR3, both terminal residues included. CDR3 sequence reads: CASSPPGRENSASL.

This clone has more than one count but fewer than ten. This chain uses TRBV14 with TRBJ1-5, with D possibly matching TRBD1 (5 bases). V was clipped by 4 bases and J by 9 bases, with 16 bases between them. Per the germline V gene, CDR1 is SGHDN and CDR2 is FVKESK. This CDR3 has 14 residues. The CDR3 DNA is TGTGCCAGCAGCCCTGGCGGGGGGTCCGCGCCCCAGCATTTT. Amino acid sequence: CASSPGGGSAPQHF.

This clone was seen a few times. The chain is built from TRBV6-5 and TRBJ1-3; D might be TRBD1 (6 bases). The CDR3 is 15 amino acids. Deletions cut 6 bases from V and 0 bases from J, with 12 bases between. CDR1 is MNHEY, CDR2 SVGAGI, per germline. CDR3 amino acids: CASRLTGTSGNTIYF. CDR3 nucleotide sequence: TGTGCCAGCAGACTAACAGGGACCTCTGGAAACACCATATATTTT.

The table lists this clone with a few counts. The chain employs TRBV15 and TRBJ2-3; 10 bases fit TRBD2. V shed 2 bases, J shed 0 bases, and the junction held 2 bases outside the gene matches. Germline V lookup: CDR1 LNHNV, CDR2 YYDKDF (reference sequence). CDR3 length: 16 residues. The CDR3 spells CATSRPLAGSTDTQYF. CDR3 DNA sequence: TGTGCCACCAGCAGACCACTAGCGGGGAGCACAGATACGCAGTATTTT.

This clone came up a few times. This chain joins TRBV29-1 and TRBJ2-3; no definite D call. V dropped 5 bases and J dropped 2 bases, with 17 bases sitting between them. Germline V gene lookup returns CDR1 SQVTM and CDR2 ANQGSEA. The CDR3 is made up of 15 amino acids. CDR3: CSVQLTLDFTDTQYF. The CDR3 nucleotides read TGCAGCGTTCAACTGACATTGGATTTCACAGATACGCAGTATTTT.

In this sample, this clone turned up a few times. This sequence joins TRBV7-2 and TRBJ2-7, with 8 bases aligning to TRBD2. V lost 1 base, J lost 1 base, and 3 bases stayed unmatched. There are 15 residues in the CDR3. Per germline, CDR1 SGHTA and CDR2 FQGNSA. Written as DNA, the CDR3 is TGTGCCAGCAGCTTAGGGGGCGGGAGGTCCTACGAGCAGTACTTC. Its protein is CASSLGGGRSYEQYF.